Shown below are 20 T cell receptor beta chains from a single sample sequenced in a study of blood T cell repertoires in COVID-19. Here immunoSEQ multiplex PCR was the method, and the copy in TCRdb shows in-frame clones only, minus some. The sample has about 160,000 clones; 80% to 90% are singletons. Sequenced input: peripheral blood. These receptors all come from a woman in her 70s with COVID-19, enrolled during active disease.

The chain uses TRBV13 and TRBJ1-2, with 8 bases aligning to TRBD1. Germline V CDR1 and CDR2: PRHDT, FYEKMQ (reference sequence). The V gene end was trimmed by 5 bases and the J gene end by 2 bases; junction bases not matched to a gene: 7. The CDR3 runs 15 residues. The DNA for the CDR3 is TGTGCCAGCAGCAGGCCGGGACAGGAAAACTATGGCTACACCTTC. It codes for CASSRPGQENYGYTF.

The chain combines TRBV5-1 with TRBJ2-5; 10 bases match TRBD1. Germline assignment: CDR1 SGHRS and CDR2 YFSETQ. The junction had 10 bases not matched to a gene; V was cut back by 4 bases and J by 4 bases. There are 16 residues in the CDR3. The CDR3 reads CASSPGDRGELETQYF. CDR3 DNA sequence: TGCGCCAGCAGCCCGGGGGACAGGGGTGAACTAGAGACCCAGTACTTC.

V is TRBV5-1 and J is TRBJ1-2, with a weak D call TRBD1 (6 bases). The V gene's germline CDR1 is SGHRS and CDR2 YFSETQ. CDR3 length equals 15 residues. V lost 0 bases to trimming and J lost 4 bases, with 13 bases between them. The CDR3 nucleotides are TGCGCCAGCAGCTTGGCCGAGGGGGAGGGCTATGGCTACACCTTC. Encoded protein: CASSLAEGEGYGYTF. The variable domain in full, completed from reference TRBV5-1 and TRBJ1-2, reads KAGVTQTPRYLIKTRGQQVTLSCSPISGHRSVSWYQQTPGQGLQFLFEYFSETQRNKGNFPGRFSGRQFSNSRSEMNVSTLELGDSALYLCASSLAEGEGYGYTFGSGTRLTVV.

In DNA, the CDR3 is TGTGCCAGCAGCTTGGTGGTTCGGGTCCCCTCTAACTATGGCTACACCTTC. This sequence encodes CASSLVVRVPSNYGYTF. The chain couples TRBV5-4 to TRBJ1-2; no reliable D call. This CDR3 spans 17 amino acids. V shed 0 bases and J shed 0 bases, with 15 bases lying between them. From germline, CDR1 is SGHNT and CDR2 YYREEE (reference sequence).

The V gene is TRBV9, the J gene TRBJ2-5, with 7 bases matching TRBD2. Per the germline V gene, CDR1 is SGDLS and CDR2 is YYNGEE. J was trimmed by 4 bases and V by 4 bases; bases with no gene match: 10. The CDR3 runs to 15 residues. The CDR3 DNA sequence: TGTGCCAGCAGCTCAGCGGGGTTCGGGGGAGAGACCCAGTACTTC. Protein product: CASSSAGFGGETQYF.

The chain joins TRBV5-4 to TRBJ2-5; TRBD2 matches 9 bases. J was trimmed by 4 bases and V by 0 bases; bases with no gene match: 7. CDR3 length equals 16 residues. Per germline, CDR1 SGHNT and CDR2 YYREEE (reference sequence). CDR3 region: CASSLGVSGGGETQYF. CDR3 nucleotides: TGTGCCAGCAGCTTGGGAGTTAGCGGGGGAGGAGAGACCCAGTACTTC.

The gene calls are TRBV7-8 and TRBJ1-6; maybe TRBD1 (5 bases). This CDR3 spans 15 amino acids. CDR1 and CDR2 (germline): SGHVS, FQNEAQ. Trimming removed 1 base at V and 7 bases at J, with 11 bases between. DNA for the CDR3: TGTGCCAGCAGCTTAGATGACAGACACAATTCACCCCTCCACTTT. Amino acid sequence: CASSLDDRHNSPLHF.

This chain joins TRBV20-1 and TRBJ1-1; D remains unclear. The ends were cut back, 3 bases at V and 2 bases at J, with 19 bases in the middle. CDR1 is DFQATT and CDR2 is SNEGSKA in the germline V gene (reference sequence). The CDR3 length is 16 residues. CDR3 loop: CSASPRIVVLNTEAFF. In DNA form, the CDR3 reads TGCAGTGCTAGTCCGCGGATCGTCGTATTAAACACTGAAGCTTTCTTT.

The chain links TRBV28 to TRBJ2-1, with a possible D match to TRBD2 (6 bases). The CDR3 totals 15 residues. CDR1 and CDR2 (germline): MDHEN, SYDVKM. Trimming removed 6 bases from V and 2 bases from J, with 14 bases in between. As DNA, the CDR3 is TGTGCCAGCAGGGCCTGGCTAGCGACCTACAATGAGCAGTTCTTC. It yields the protein CASRAWLATYNEQFF.

V is TRBV9 and J is TRBJ2-1; maybe TRBD2 (7 bases). This CDR3 has 15 residues. V lost 0 bases to trimming and J lost 2 bases, with 9 bases between them. CDR1 is SGDLS and CDR2 is YYNGEE in the germline V gene. CDR3 amino acids: CASSVDGGPYNEQFF. The CDR3 DNA sequence: TGTGCCAGCAGCGTAGACGGGGGGCCCTACAATGAGCAGTTCTTC.

The table lists this clone with a count of one. This chain links TRBV2 with TRBJ1-6, with D perhaps matching TRBD1 (5 bases). Trimming stripped 4 bases from V and 8 bases from J, with 9 bases between. Germline loops: CDR1 SNHLY, CDR2 FYNNEI. The CDR3 spans 13 residues. In DNA, the CDR3 is TGTGCCAGCAGTGTAACAGGAGATTCACCCCTCCACTTT. Its translation is CASSVTGDSPLHF.

This clone was counted between two and nine times. V gene TRBV7-8 combines with J gene TRBJ1-1; D unclear. The V end lost 1 base, the J end lost 4 bases, and 10 bases lay between the germline ends. The germline V gene encodes CDR1 SGHVS and CDR2 FQNEAQ. CDR3 length: 14 amino acids. Here the CDR3 reads CASSLEGGPTEAFF. The CDR3 DNA reads TGTGCCAGCAGCTTAGAAGGAGGGCCCACTGAAGCTTTCTTT.

The rearrangement joins TRBV7-4 to TRBJ1-1; TRBD1 matches 7 bases. Germline CDR1 reads SGHVT; CDR2 reads SQSDAQ. With V trimmed by 5 bases and J by 3 bases, 9 bases remained unmatched. This CDR3 contains 15 residues. DNA for the CDR3: TGTGCCAGCAGCCGAGGTGGCACAGGGGACACTGAAGCTTTCTTT. Translation: CASSRGGTGDTEAFF.

This chain uses TRBV7-9 with TRBJ1-2, with TRBD1 matching over 10 bases. The CDR3 loop spans 14 amino acids. The germline gives CDR1 SEHNR, CDR2 FQNEAQ (reference sequence). The ends lost 4 bases at V and 2 bases at J; junction bases unmatched: 1. The CDR3 sequence is CASSSGQGNYGYTF. Here the CDR3 DNA reads TGTGCCAGCAGCTCGGGACAGGGGAACTATGGCTACACCTTC.

The chain carries TRBV5-6 and TRBJ2-7; D is ambiguous. V was trimmed by 2 bases and J by 5 bases, leaving 5 bases between them. The germline V gene has CDR1 SGHDT and CDR2 YYEEEE. The CDR3 covers 11 residues. CDR3 in amino acids: CASSFRDEQYF. The CDR3 DNA follows: TGTGCCAGCAGCTTCCGGGACGAGCAGTACTTC.

This chain uses TRBV3-1 (or the pseudogene TRBV3-2) with TRBJ1-6, with D uncertain. V was cut by 1 base and J by 0 bases, with 7 bases left in between. The V gene's germline CDR1 is LGHDT and CDR2 YNNKEL (reference sequence). This CDR3 comprises 16 residues. CDR3 protein: CASSQGVDSYNSPLHF. CDR3 nucleotides: TGTGCCAGCAGCCAAGGAGTTGACTCCTATAATTCACCCCTCCACTTT.

The chain couples TRBV7-9 to TRBJ2-7; D possibly corresponds to TRBD2 (6 bases). The CDR3 contains 15 residues. The V end lost 2 bases, the J end lost 2 bases, and 13 bases lay between the germline ends. CDR1 and CDR2 (germline): SEHNR, FQNEAQ (reference sequence). Here the CDR3 DNA reads TGTGCCAGCAGCTTACCGGGACTCCACACCTACGAGCAGTACTTC. It translates to CASSLPGLHTYEQYF.

V is TRBV19 and J is TRBJ1-1; 8 nucleotides agree with TRBD1. Germline values: CDR1 LNHDA, CDR2 SQIVND (reference sequence). The CDR3 has 14 residues. V lost 6 bases to trimming and J lost 5 bases; unmatched junction nucleotides: 8. The CDR3 protein is CASRVDRVGTEAFF. CDR3 DNA: TGTGCCAGTAGGGTGGACAGGGTCGGGACTGAAGCTTTCTTT.

The chain has TRBV12-3 or TRBV12-4 and TRBJ1-2, with D possibly being TRBD1 (5 bases). Trimming left V 5 bases short and J 4 bases short, with 11 bases between. CDR3 length: 13 amino acids. This CDR3 is CASSPTGGYGYTF. CDR3 sequence (DNA): TGTGCCAGCAGTCCTACGGGGGGCTATGGCTACACCTTC.

V gene TRBV4-1 combines with J gene TRBJ2-5, with TRBD2 matching 8 bases. The V gene's germline CDR1 is MGHRA and CDR2 YSYEKL. V lost 4 bases and J lost 4; bases outside the gene matches: 5. This CDR3 is 14 amino acids long. The CDR3 DNA is TGCGCCAGCAGCCGATCGGGGGGGCGAGAGACCCAGTACTTC. As protein: CASSRSGGRETQYF.